This is a list of T cell receptor beta chains from one sample in a study of T cell repertoires in ileal Crohn's disease. The data were produced by immunoSEQ multiplex PCR, yet TCRdb's version contains in-frame clones alone and is incomplete. The sample has approximately 12,000 clones, 65% to 80% seen once. Sequencing was carried out using ileal tissue. Every receptor here comes from an adult with Crohn's disease. Each CDR3 is given with its conserved first and last residue. A D gene is named only where the DNA matches it firmly. Not every row has a clone size; where given, it reads once, few, many or a size class.

D: TRBD1
V: TRBV5-4
length: 14
J: TRBJ1-5
size: -
CDR3: CASSLEGTALTQHF
DNA: TGTGCCAGCAGCTTGGAAGGGACAGCATTAACCCAGCATTTT

D: TRBD1
V: TRBV5-6
length: 17
J: TRBJ2-2
size: -
CDR3: CASSFTRQGGVTGELFF
DNA: TGTGCCAGCAGCTTCACACGACAGGGGGGTGTCACCGGGGAGCTGTTTTTT

D: TRBD1
V: TRBV11-2
length: 19
J: TRBJ1-2
size: -
CDR3: CASSLAPLTTGGLNYGYTF
DNA: TGTGCCAGCAGCTTAGCTCCCTTAACTACAGGGGGCCTGAACTATGGCTACACCTTC

D: TRBD2
V: TRBV30
length: 16
J: TRBJ2-7
size: -
CDR3: CAWPPRLAAPVEGQYF
DNA: TGTGCCTGGCCACCGAGACTAGCGGCCCCCGTCGAGGGGCAGTACTTC

D: TRBD1
V: TRBV5-1
length: 16
J: TRBJ2-3
size: -
CDR3: CASSPNPQGATDTQYF
DNA: TGCGCCAGCAGCCCGAACCCACAGGGGGCCACAGATACGCAGTATTTT

D: TRBD1
V: TRBV25-1
length: 16
J: TRBJ1-6
size: -
CDR3: CASSRDRGNYNSPLHF
DNA: TGTGCCAGCAGTCGGGACAGGGGGAACTATAATTCACCCCTCCACTTT

D: -
V: TRBV10-3
length: 16
J: TRBJ1-2
size: -
CDR3: CAISVGVGMTNYGYTF
DNA: TGTGCCATCAGTGTCGGGGTAGGGATGACTAACTATGGCTACACCTTC

D: TRBD1
V: TRBV27
length: 16
J: TRBJ2-3
size: once
CDR3: CASSLSAGGGTDTQYF
DNA: TGTGCCAGCAGTTTATCTGCAGGGGGTGGCACAGATACGCAGTATTTT

D: -
V: TRBV5-1
length: 12
J: TRBJ1-1
size: -
CDR3: CASSYGQSEAFF
DNA: TGCGCCAGCAGCTATGGACAGAGTGAAGCTTTCTTT

D: TRBD1
V: TRBV30
length: 15
J: TRBJ2-2
size: few
CDR3: CAWSRQGVGSGELFF
DNA: TGTGCCTGGAGCAGGCAGGGGGTGGGGTCCGGGGAGCTGTTTTTT

D: -
V: TRBV5-6
length: 14
J: TRBJ1-1
size: few
CDR3: CASSLIDRHTEAFF
DNA: TGTGCCAGCAGCTTGATCGACAGACACACTGAAGCTTTCTTT

D: TRBD1
V: TRBV6-5
length: 13
J: TRBJ2-1
size: -
CDR3: CASSRPGGGEQFF
DNA: TGTGCCAGCAGTCGACCAGGGGGCGGCGAGCAGTTCTTC

D: TRBD1
V: TRBV2
length: 16
J: TRBJ2-7
size: -
CDR3: CASSQPGQGTSYEQYF
DNA: TGTGCCAGCAGTCAACCGGGACAGGGTACGTCATACGAGCAGTACTTC

D: -
V: TRBV4-1
length: 15
J: TRBJ2-5
size: -
CDR3: CASSQRGGGKETQYF
DNA: TGCGCCAGCAGCCAAAGGGGGGGCGGGAAAGAGACCCAGTACTTC

D: TRBD1
V: TRBV28
length: 15
J: TRBJ1-3
size: few
CDR3: CASSLSFRGLGTIYF
DNA: TGTGCCAGCAGTTTATCCTTCAGGGGGCTCGGCACCATATATTTT

D: TRBD2
V: TRBV6-6
length: 16
J: TRBJ2-7
size: -
CDR3: CASSYLGLAGGPVQYF
DNA: TGTGCCAGCAGTTACCTCGGACTAGCGGGGGGGCCGGTGCAGTACTTC

D: -
V: TRBV5-6
length: 15
J: TRBJ1-2
size: -
CDR3: CASSSRQALTGGYTF
DNA: TGTGCCAGCAGCTCCCGACAGGCCCTTACGGGGGGCTACACCTTC

D: -
V: TRBV11-2
length: 15
J: TRBJ1-4
size: -
CDR3: CASSLASLQGRKLFF
DNA: TGTGCCAGCAGCTTAGCTTCCCTACAGGGACGAAAACTGTTTTTT

D: -
V: TRBV10-2
length: 14
J: TRBJ1-1
size: once
CDR3: CASSELEGRTEAFF
DNA: TGCGCCAGCAGTGAGCTCGAAGGGAGGACTGAAGCTTTCTTT

D: TRBD1
V: TRBV11-3
length: 13
J: TRBJ1-1
size: -
CDR3: CASSPGGRGEAFF
DNA: TGTGCCAGCAGCCCAGGGGGCAGGGGTGAAGCGTTCTTT

D: TRBD2
V: TRBV5-4
length: 13
J: TRBJ2-4
size: -
CDR3: CASRASGGNIQYF
DNA: TGTGCCAGCAGGGCTAGCGGGGGCAACATTCAGTACTTC

D: -
V: TRBV18
length: 19
J: TRBJ2-1
size: -
CDR3: CASSPDGHETWGSYNEQFF
DNA: TGTGCCAGCTCCCCAGACGGACATGAAACATGGGGTTCCTACAATGAGCAGTTCTTC

D: TRBD2
V: TRBV29-1
length: 14
J: TRBJ2-1
size: -
CDR3: CSAGLAGLNNEQFF
DNA: TGCAGCGCCGGACTAGCGGGGCTCAACAATGAGCAGTTCTTC

D: -
V: TRBV11-1
length: 14
J: TRBJ2-7
size: few
CDR3: CASSKLQGSYEQYF
DNA: TGTGCCAGCAGTAAACTACAGGGCTCCTACGAGCAGTACTTC

D: -
V: TRBV9
length: 14
J: TRBJ1-5
size: -
CDR3: CASSVVLEDQPQHF
DNA: TGTGCCAGCAGCGTAGTTCTCGAGGATCAGCCCCAGCATTTT

D: -
V: TRBV29-1
length: 14
J: TRBJ2-1
size: -
CDR3: CSVPVGSSYNEQFF
DNA: TGCAGCGTACCCGTCGGGAGCTCCTACAATGAGCAGTTCTTC

D: TRBD1
V: TRBV7-2
length: 15
J: TRBJ2-1
size: -
CDR3: CASSIDRGRYNEQFF
DNA: TGTGCCAGCAGCATCGACAGGGGACGATACAATGAGCAGTTCTTC

D: -
V: TRBV10-2
length: 15
J: TRBJ1-5
size: -
CDR3: CASSRDSYTNQPQHF
DNA: TGCGCCAGCAGTCGAGACAGCTATACGAACCAGCCCCAGCATTTT

D: -
V: TRBV30
length: 14
J: TRBJ2-3
size: few
CDR3: CAWRAGTSTDTQYF
DNA: TGTGCCTGGAGGGCGGGGACTAGCACAGATACGCAGTATTTT

D: -
V: TRBV4-1
length: 16
J: TRBJ1-1
size: -
CDR3: CASSQGRIGSGTEAFF
DNA: TGCGCCAGCAGCCAAGGGAGGATCGGCTCCGGCACTGAAGCTTTCTTT

D: TRBD2
V: TRBV5-1
length: 17
J: TRBJ2-3
size: -
CDR3: CATRRTSGGPSTDTQYF
DNA: TGCGCCACTCGTCGGACTAGCGGGGGGCCTAGCACAGATACGCAATATTTT

D: TRBD2
V: TRBV2
length: 15
J: TRBJ2-2
size: large
CDR3: CASTGGLAGTGELFF
DNA: TGTGCCAGCACAGGGGGACTAGCGGGCACCGGGGAGCTGTTTTTT

D: TRBD1
V: TRBV27
length: 14
J: TRBJ2-1
size: -
CDR3: CASRSGTDYNEQFF
DNA: TGTGCCAGCAGGTCCGGGACAGACTACAATGAGCAGTTCTTC

D: -
V: TRBV7-2
length: 14
J: TRBJ2-7
size: -
CDR3: CASSLDGSSYEQYF
DNA: TGTGCCAGCAGCTTAGACGGGAGCTCCTACGAGCAGTACTTC

D: -
V: TRBV10-3
length: 12
J: TRBJ1-1
size: -
CDR3: CAIRKFGSEAFF
DNA: TGTGCCATCAGGAAATTCGGGAGTGAAGCTTTCTTT

D: TRBD1
V: TRBV27
length: 15
J: TRBJ2-7
size: -
CDR3: CASSLKVQGAYEQYF
DNA: TGTGCCAGCAGTTTAAAGGTACAGGGGGCCTACGAGCAGTACTTC

D: -
V: TRBV5-4
length: 17
J: TRBJ1-1
size: -
CDR3: CASSQDPRRGMNTEAFF
DNA: TGTGCCAGCAGCCAGGACCCCAGGAGAGGGATGAACACTGAAGCTTTCTTT

D: TRBD2
V: TRBV29-1
length: 17
J: TRBJ2-5
size: -
CDR3: CSVGGASGGAYYETQYF
DNA: TGCAGCGTTGGAGGAGCTAGCGGGGGGGCCTATTATGAGACCCAGTACTTC

D: -
V: TRBV30
length: 15
J: TRBJ2-1
size: few
CDR3: CAWSIQGLSYNEQFF
DNA: TGTGCCTGGAGTATTCAGGGGCTCTCCTACAATGAGCAGTTCTTC

D: TRBD2
V: TRBV28
length: 19
J: TRBJ2-5
size: -
CDR3: CASSSSLTSGGAFGETQYF
DNA: TGTGCCAGCAGTTCCAGCCTCACTAGCGGGGGGGCCTTTGGGGAGACCCAGTACTTC

D: -
V: TRBV27
length: 14
J: TRBJ1-1
size: -
CDR3: CASSLEGTYTEAFF
DNA: TGTGCCAGCAGTTTAGAGGGTACGTACACTGAAGCTTTCTTT

D: TRBD2
V: TRBV9
length: 15
J: TRBJ2-1
size: -
CDR3: CASSGGLAGGTEQFF
DNA: TGTGCCAGCAGCGGGGGACTAGCGGGGGGTACAGAGCAGTTCTTC

D: -
V: TRBV19
length: 14
J: TRBJ1-2
size: -
CDR3: CASRQAIANYGYTF
DNA: TGTGCCAGCCGACAGGCCATAGCTAACTATGGCTACACCTTC

D: TRBD1
V: TRBV5-1
length: 16
J: TRBJ1-3
size: -
CDR3: CASSLGQGGSGNTIYF
DNA: TGCGCCAGCAGCTTGGGACAGGGCGGCTCTGGAAACACCATATATTTT

D: -
V: TRBV7-6
length: 12
J: TRBJ2-1
size: -
CDR3: CASSLVRVEQFF
DNA: TGTGCCAGCAGCTTAGTGCGGGTTGAGCAGTTCTTC

D: -
V: TRBV9
length: 13
J: TRBJ1-1
size: -
CDR3: CASSVDGNTEAFF
DNA: TGTGCCAGCAGCGTAGACGGGAACACTGAAGCTTTCTTT

D: -
V: TRBV29-1
length: 15
J: TRBJ1-1
size: -
CDR3: CSGMAGYYPNTEAFF
DNA: TGCAGTGGGATGGCAGGGTATTATCCGAACACTGAAGCTTTCTTT

D: -
V: TRBV5-1
length: 14
J: TRBJ1-1
size: -
CDR3: CASSKRQEGTEAFF
DNA: TGCGCCAGCAGCAAGAGACAGGAAGGGACTGAAGCTTTCTTT

D: -
V: TRBV11-2
length: 13
J: TRBJ1-1
size: -
CDR3: CASSQRGNTEAFF
DNA: TGTGCCAGCAGCCAAAGGGGGAACACTGAAGCTTTCTTT

D: TRBD1
V: TRBV18
length: 13
J: TRBJ2-2
size: -
CDR3: CASSPTGLGELFF
DNA: TGTGCCAGCTCACCGACAGGGCTCGGGGAGCTGTTTTTT

D: TRBD2
V: TRBV27
length: 15
J: TRBJ2-7
size: -
CDR3: CASSLNLAGGYEQYF
DNA: TGTGCCAGCAGTTTAAATCTAGCGGGGGGCTACGAGCAGTACTTC

D: -
V: TRBV27
length: 16
J: TRBJ2-7
size: -
CDR3: CASSLDKDSIVYEQYF
DNA: TGTGCCAGCAGTTTAGACAAGGACTCAATCGTCTACGAGCAGTACTTC